The 3 T cell receptor beta chains presented below share a single source sample, sequenced in a study of control samples from healthy donors and cancer patients. The assay was immunoSEQ multiplex PCR, and TCRdb's table has in-frame clones only and misses some. The repertoire has some 150,000 clones, just over 95% of them found once; the top ten carry approximately 1%. The source material was blood. These receptors came from a woman aged 25 to 39 in good health.

The gene calls are TRBV11-2 and TRBJ1-4; 9 nucleotides match TRBD1. This CDR3 has 15 residues. After removal of 5 bases from V and 8 bases from J, the junction contained 9 bases not matched to a gene. Germline CDR1 is SGHAT and CDR2 is FQNNGV. The CDR3 DNA reads TGTGCCAGCAGCGCGTACAGGGGGCTACGAGAAAAACTGTTTTTT. Its protein product is CASSAYRGLREKLFF.

This rearrangement joins TRBV2 to TRBJ2-4, with D perhaps TRBD2 (6 bases). Germline V gene lookup returns CDR1 SNHLY and CDR2 FYNNEI. V gave up 4 bases and J gave up 6 bases, with 10 bases separating them. There are 13 residues in the CDR3. The CDR3 loop reads CASSAEGRNIQYF. CDR3 coding DNA: TGTGCCAGCAGTGCGGAGGGTAGAAACATTCAGTACTTC.

The chain employs TRBV7-8 and TRBJ1-5; D gene uncertain. Germline CDR1 and CDR2: SGHVS and FQNEAQ. V gave up 7 bases and J gave up 0 bases, with 13 bases separating them. This CDR3 is 15 amino acids long. The CDR3 coding sequence is TGTGCCAGCACCAAGGATTTAAATAGCAATCAGCCCCAGCATTTT. This translates into CASTKDLNSNQPQHF.